This is a list of T cell receptor beta chains from one sample in a study of Ad26.COV2.S vaccination and SARS-CoV-2 variants. Libraries were prepared by immunoSEQ multiplex PCR; TCRdb keeps only in-frame clonotypes and omits some of them. The data contain roughly 150,000 clones, roughly 88% of them singletons. The specimen was peripheral blood, collected after recovery from COVID-19. These receptors originate from a human donor who had recovered from COVID-19. Both conserved end residues are part of each CDR3. A D gene is named only where the DNA matches it firmly. The listing skips clone size in some rows; elsewhere it reads once, few, many or a size class.

CAISEHGNTGELFF,TGTGCCATCAGTGAACACGGAAACACCGGGGAGCTGTTTTTT,-,-,TRBV10-3,TRBJ2-2
CASSQEGPGQPQHF,TGCGCCAGCAGCCAAGAGGGCCCGGGACAGCCCCAGCATTTT,-,few,TRBV4-3,TRBJ1-5
CASSAGTGNTGELFF,TGTGCCAGCAGCGCCGGGACAGGGAACACCGGGGAGCTGTTTTTT,TRBD1,-,TRBV7-6,TRBJ2-2
CASSPTGQGNGYTF,TGTGCCAGCAGCCCGACGGGACAGGGGAATGGCTACACCTTC,TRBD1,-,TRBV16,TRBJ1-2
CASSLGGNGELFF,TGTGCCAGCAGCTTAGGGGGAAACGGGGAGCTGTTTTTT,-,-,TRBV7-9,TRBJ2-2
CASSGVRGSGGYTF,TGTGCCAGCAGTGGGGTCAGGGGCTCAGGTGGCTACACCTTC,-,-,TRBV28,TRBJ1-2
CASSFRDSAIKNTEAFF,TGTGCCAGCAGCTTCCGGGACAGCGCGATAAAGAACACTGAAGCTTTCTTT,TRBD1,once,TRBV5-8,TRBJ1-1
CASSISVSAQLYGYTF,TGTGCCAGTAGTATTTCAGTGAGTGCCCAACTCTATGGCTACACCTTC,-,-,TRBV19,TRBJ1-2
CASSPTPAESSPLHF,TGTGCCAGCAGCCCTACTCCAGCGGAGAGTTCACCCCTCCACTTT,-,-,TRBV9,TRBJ1-6
CASSRQGDGELFF,TGTGCCAGCAGTAGACAGGGAGACGGGGAGCTGTTTTTT,TRBD1,-,TRBV2,TRBJ2-2
CASSWGRGREQFF,TGTGCCAGCAGCTGGGGGCGGGGTCGTGAGCAGTTCTTC,-,-,TRBV5-6,TRBJ2-1
CASSLELALQETQYF,TGTGCCAGCAGCTTAGAGTTGGCATTGCAAGAGACCCAGTACTTC,-,-,TRBV11-2,TRBJ2-5
CSVDGTISYNEQFF,TGCAGCGTCGACGGGACCATCTCCTACAATGAGCAGTTCTTC,-,-,TRBV29-1,TRBJ2-1
CASKEKTGGFTEAFF,TGTGCCAGCAAAGAAAAGACAGGGGGTTTCACTGAAGCTTTCTTT,TRBD1,-,TRBV2,TRBJ1-1
CASSSRTGDYGYTF,TGTGCCAGCAGTTCCCGGACAGGAGACTATGGCTACACCTTC,TRBD1,-,TRBV6-5,TRBJ1-2
CASSGGTGSSYEQYF,TGCGCCAGCAGCGGGGGGACAGGAAGCTCCTACGAGCAGTACTTC,TRBD1,-,TRBV5-1,TRBJ2-7
CASSLRGGNSPLHF,TGTGCCAGCAGTTTAAGGGGGGGGAATTCACCCCTCCACTTT,-,-,TRBV27,TRBJ1-6
CASRPGQGTIAEKLFF,TGCGCCAGCAGACCAGGACAGGGGACAATTGCTGAAAAACTGTTTTTT,TRBD1,-,TRBV4-1,TRBJ1-4
CASSYAGTQYYEQYF,TGTGCCAGCAGTTACGCCGGGACCCAATACTACGAGCAGTACTTC,-,-,TRBV6-5,TRBJ2-7
CATHKYGTTNTGELFF,TGTGCCACCCACAAATACGGGACAACGAACACCGGGGAGCTGTTTTTT,-,-,TRBV6-4,TRBJ2-2